The 4 T cell receptor beta chains below were found in one sample sequenced in a study of blood T cell repertoires in COVID-19. Data came from immunoSEQ multiplex PCR; TCRdb stores just in-frame clones and leaves some out. The data hold under 150,000 clones, with roughly 85% observed a single time. The sample taken for sequencing was peripheral blood. These receptors were collected from a woman aged 55-70 years with COVID-19, enrolled during active disease.

The genes are TRBV14 and TRBJ2-7; 11 bases are shared with TRBD2. CDR1 and CDR2 from the germline V gene are SGHDN and FVKESK. This CDR3 has 16 amino acids. The V gene end was trimmed by 0 bases and the J gene end by 3 bases; junction bases not matched to a gene: 4. In DNA, the CDR3 is TGTGCCAGCAGCCAAGATACACTAGCGGGGGTCTACGAGCAGTACTTC. Residues: CASSQDTLAGVYEQYF.

J is TRBJ1-1 and V is TRBV5-4; 9 bases are shared with TRBD1. Per germline, CDR1 SGHNT and CDR2 YYREEE (reference sequence). Losses at the gene ends were 0 bases for V and 5 bases for J; bases not matched to a gene: 8. This CDR3 has 16 amino acids. The CDR3 is CASSLGDRVYLTEAFF. The CDR3 DNA reads as TGTGCCAGCAGCTTGGGGGACAGGGTCTATTTGACTGAAGCTTTCTTT.

The CDR3 reads CASSQGLTGVRSNQPQHF. CDR3 nucleotide sequence: TGTGCCAGCAGCCAAGGCCTAACAGGGGTCCGTAGCAATCAGCCCCAGCATTTT. The V gene is TRBV3-1 (or the pseudogene TRBV3-2), the J gene TRBJ1-5; 7 bases agree with TRBD1. Germline V gene data show CDR1 as LGHDT and CDR2 as YNNKEL (reference sequence). The CDR3 is made up of 18 amino acids. J lost 0 bases, V lost 1 base, and 9 bases had no gene match.

The chain has TRBV18 and TRBJ1-5; D gene ambiguous. Trimming pared 6 bases from V and 6 bases from J, leaving 9 bases between. The CDR3 length is 12 residues. Germline loops: CDR1 KGHSH, CDR2 LQKENI. The CDR3 region is CASSYGGQPQHF. DNA of the CDR3: TGTGCCAGCTCCTATGGTGGTCAGCCCCAGCATTTT.